This T cell receptor (beta chain) was sequenced in a study of human CD8 memory T cell subsets. From duplicate vials of fewer than 160,000 sorted CD8+ T cells per subset, RNA was isolated. A note on this clonotype: Its antigen remains unknown.

Libraries targeted TCR beta using 5' RACE with UMIs. For each CDR3 protein, TCRdb gives one entry from its re-call of the 5' RACE reads, without DNA. Its clone listing holds about 18,000 distinct CDR3 sequences. Study-level results: Diversity, measured as normalized Shannon-Wiener diversity, was similarly high in stem-like memory and precursor exhausted T cells. Effector memory cells did not share this.

This CDR3 comprises 14 residues. Germline values: CDR1 MNHEY, CDR2 SVGAGI. The sequence was collected from a human donor in good health. Sequenced: CD8+ T cells from PBMCs. The rearrangement uses TRBV6-5 and TRBJ1-1; TCRdb picks TRBD1, but there is no DNA to check that call. CDR3: CASMTGTVNTEAFF.